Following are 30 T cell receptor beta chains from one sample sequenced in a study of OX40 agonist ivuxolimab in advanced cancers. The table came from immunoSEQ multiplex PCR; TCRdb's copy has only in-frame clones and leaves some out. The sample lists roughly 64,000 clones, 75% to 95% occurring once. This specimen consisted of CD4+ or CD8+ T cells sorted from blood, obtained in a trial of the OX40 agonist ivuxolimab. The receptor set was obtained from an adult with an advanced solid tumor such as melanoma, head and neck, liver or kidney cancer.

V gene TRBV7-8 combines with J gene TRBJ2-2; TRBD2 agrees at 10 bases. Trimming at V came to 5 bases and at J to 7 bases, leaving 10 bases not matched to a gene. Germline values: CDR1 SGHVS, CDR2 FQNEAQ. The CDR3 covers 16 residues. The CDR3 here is CASSPWLAGVNGELFF. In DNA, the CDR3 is TGTGCCAGCAGCCCCTGGCTAGCGGGAGTGAACGGGGAGCTGTTTTTT.

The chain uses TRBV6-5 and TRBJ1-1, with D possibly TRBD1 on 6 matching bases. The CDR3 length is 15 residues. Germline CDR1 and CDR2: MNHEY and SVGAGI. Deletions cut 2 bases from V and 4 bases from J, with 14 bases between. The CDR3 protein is CASSYGGAKGTEAFF. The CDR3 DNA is TGTGCCAGCAGTTACGGGGGGGCGAAGGGCACTGAAGCTTTCTTT.

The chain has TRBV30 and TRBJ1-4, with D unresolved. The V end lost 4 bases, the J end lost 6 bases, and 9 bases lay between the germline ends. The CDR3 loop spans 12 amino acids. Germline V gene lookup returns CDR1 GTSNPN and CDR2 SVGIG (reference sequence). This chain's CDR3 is CAWNGRDEKLFF. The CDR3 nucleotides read TGTGCCTGGAATGGACGGGATGAAAAACTGTTTTTT. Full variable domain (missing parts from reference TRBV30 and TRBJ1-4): SQTIHQWPATLVQPVGSPLSLECTVEGTSNPNLYWYRQAAGRGLQLLFYSVGIGQISSEVPQNLSASRPQDRQFILSSKKLLLSDSGFYLCAWNGRDEKLFFGSGTQLSVL.

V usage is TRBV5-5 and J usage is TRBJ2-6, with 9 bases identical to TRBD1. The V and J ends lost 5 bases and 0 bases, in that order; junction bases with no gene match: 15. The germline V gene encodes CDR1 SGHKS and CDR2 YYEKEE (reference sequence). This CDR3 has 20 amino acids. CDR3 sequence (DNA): TGTGCCAGCAGGCCGCCGGGACAGGGATTCTATAGCTCTGGGGCCAACGTCCTGACTTTC. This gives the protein CASRPPGQGFYSSGANVLTF.

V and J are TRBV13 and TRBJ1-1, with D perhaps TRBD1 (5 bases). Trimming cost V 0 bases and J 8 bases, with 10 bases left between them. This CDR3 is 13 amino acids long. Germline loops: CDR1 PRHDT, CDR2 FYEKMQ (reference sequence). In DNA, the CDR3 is TGTGCCAGCAGCTTAGGCCAAGGGACGGAAGCTTTCTTT. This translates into CASSLGQGTEAFF.

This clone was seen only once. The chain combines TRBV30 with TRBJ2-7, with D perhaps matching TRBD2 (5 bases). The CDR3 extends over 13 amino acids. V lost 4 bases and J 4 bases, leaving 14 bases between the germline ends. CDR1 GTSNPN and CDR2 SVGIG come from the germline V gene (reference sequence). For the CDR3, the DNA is TGTGCCTGGAACCTTCGAAGGGAGTACGAGCAGTACTTC. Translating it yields CAWNLRREYEQYF.

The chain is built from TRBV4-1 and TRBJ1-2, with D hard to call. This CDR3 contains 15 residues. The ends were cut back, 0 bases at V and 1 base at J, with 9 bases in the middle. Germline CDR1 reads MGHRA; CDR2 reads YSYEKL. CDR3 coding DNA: TGCGCCAGCAGCCAAGATGCAGCCCTTAACTATGGCTACACCTTC. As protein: CASSQDAALNYGYTF.

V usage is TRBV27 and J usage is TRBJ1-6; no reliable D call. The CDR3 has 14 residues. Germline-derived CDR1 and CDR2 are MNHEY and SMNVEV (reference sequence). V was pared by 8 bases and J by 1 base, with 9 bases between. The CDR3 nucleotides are TGTGCCAGCTCCGTAAGGTCCTATAATTCACCCCTCCACTTT. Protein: CASSVRSYNSPLHF.

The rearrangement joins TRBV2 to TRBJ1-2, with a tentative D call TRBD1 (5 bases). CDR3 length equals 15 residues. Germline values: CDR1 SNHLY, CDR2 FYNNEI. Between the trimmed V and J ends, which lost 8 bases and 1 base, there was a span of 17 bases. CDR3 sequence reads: CASYLSGQVNYGYTF. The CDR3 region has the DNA TGTGCCAGCTACTTGTCAGGACAAGTTAACTATGGCTACACCTTC.

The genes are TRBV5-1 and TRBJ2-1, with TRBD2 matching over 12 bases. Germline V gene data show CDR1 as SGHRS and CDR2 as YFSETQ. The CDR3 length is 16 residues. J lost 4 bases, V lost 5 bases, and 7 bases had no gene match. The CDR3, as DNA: TGCGCCAGCAGGCCGACTAGCGGGAGTTTATACAATGAGCAGTTCTTC. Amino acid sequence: CASRPTSGSLYNEQFF.

The CDR3 sequence is CASSLDGGVADTQYF. In DNA, the CDR3 is TGTGCCAGCAGCTTAGACGGGGGGGTGGCAGATACGCAGTATTTT. The V call is TRBV11-2, the J call TRBJ2-3; 8 nucleotides match TRBD2. Germline values: CDR1 SGHAT, CDR2 FQNNGV. This CDR3 has 15 residues. V shed 0 bases and J 4 bases; nucleotides not matched to a gene: 3.

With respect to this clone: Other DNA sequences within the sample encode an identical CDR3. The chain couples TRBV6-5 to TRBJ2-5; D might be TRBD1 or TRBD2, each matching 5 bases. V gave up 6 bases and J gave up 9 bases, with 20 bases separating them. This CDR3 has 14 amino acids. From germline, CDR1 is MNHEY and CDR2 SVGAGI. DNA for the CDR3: TGTGCCAGCAGCTGGGGACGGGCTGGCGAGGCCCAGTACTTC. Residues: CASSWGRAGEAQYF.

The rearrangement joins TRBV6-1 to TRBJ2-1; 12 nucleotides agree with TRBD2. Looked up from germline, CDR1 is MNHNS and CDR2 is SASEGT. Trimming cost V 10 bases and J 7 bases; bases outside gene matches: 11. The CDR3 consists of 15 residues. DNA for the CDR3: TGTGCCACCTCTCCGGGACTAGCGGGCCTTAATGAGCAGTTCTTC. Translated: CATSPGLAGLNEQFF.

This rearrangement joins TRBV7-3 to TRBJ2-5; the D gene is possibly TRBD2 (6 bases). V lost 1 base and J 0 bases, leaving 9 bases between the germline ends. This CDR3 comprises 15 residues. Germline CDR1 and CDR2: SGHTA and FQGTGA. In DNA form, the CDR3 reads TGTGCCAGCAGCTTAAGGGGACTGGACCAAGAGACCCAGTACTTC. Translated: CASSLRGLDQETQYF.

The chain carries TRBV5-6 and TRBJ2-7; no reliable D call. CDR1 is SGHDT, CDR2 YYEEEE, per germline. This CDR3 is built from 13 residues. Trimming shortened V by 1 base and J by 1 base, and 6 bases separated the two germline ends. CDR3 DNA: TGTGCCAGCAGCTTGTCCCAGTCCTACGAGCAGTACTTC. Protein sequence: CASSLSQSYEQYF.

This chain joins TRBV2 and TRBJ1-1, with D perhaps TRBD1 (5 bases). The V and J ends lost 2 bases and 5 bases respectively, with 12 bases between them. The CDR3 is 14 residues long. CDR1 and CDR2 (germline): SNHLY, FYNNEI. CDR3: CASSERPGKTEAFF. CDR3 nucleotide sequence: TGTGCCAGCAGTGAAAGACCAGGGAAGACTGAAGCTTTCTTT. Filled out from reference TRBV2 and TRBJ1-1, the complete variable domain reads EPEVTQTPSHQVTQMGQEVILRCVPISNHLYFYWYRQILGQKVEFLVSFYNNEISEKSEIFDDQFSVERPDGSNFTLKIRSTKLEDSAMYFCASSERPGKTEAFFGQGTRLTVV.

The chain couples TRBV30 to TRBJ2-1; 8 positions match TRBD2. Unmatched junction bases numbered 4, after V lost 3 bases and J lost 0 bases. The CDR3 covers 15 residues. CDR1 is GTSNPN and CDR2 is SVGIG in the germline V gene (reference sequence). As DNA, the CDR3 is TGTGCCTGGAGACTCAGCGGGAGCTCCTACAATGAGCAGTTCTTC. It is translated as CAWRLSGSSYNEQFF.

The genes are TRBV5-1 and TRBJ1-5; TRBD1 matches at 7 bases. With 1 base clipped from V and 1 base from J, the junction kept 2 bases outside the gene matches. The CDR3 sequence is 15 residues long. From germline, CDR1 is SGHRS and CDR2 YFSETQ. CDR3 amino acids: CASSLIRGSNQPQHF. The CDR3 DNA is TGCGCCAGCAGCTTGATCAGGGGGAGCAATCAGCCCCAGCATTTT. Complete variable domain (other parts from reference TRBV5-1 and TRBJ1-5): KAGVTQTPRYLIKTRGQQVTLSCSPISGHRSVSWYQQTPGQGLQFLFEYFSETQRNKGNFPGRFSGRQFSNSRSEMNVSTLELGDSALYLCASSLIRGSNQPQHFGDGTRLSIL.

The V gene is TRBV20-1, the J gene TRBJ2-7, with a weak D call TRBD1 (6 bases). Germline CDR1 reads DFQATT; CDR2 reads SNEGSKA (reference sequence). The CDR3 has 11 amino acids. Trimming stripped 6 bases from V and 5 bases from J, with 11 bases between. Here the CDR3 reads CSAYPGDEQYF. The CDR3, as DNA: TGCAGTGCGTATCCAGGGGACGAGCAGTACTTC.

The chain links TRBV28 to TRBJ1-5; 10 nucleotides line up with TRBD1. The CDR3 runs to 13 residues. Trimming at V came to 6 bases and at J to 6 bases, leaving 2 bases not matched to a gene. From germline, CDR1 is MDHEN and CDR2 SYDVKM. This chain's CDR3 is CASRWTGGQPQHF. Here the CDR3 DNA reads TGTGCCAGCAGATGGACAGGGGGTCAGCCCCAGCATTTT.

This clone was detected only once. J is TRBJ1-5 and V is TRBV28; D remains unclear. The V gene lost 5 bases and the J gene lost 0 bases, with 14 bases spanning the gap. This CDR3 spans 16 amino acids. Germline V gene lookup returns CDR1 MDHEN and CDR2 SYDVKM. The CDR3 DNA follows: TGTGCCAGCAGTCGCGGGAGAAGCAGTAGCAATCAGCCCCAGCATTTT. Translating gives CASSRGRSSSNQPQHF.

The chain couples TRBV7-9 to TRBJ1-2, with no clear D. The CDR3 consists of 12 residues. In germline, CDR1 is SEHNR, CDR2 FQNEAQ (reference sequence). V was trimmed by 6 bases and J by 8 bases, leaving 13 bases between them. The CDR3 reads CASSRSFGGYTF. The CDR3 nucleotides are TGTGCCAGCAGTCGATCATTTGGCGGCTACACCTTC.

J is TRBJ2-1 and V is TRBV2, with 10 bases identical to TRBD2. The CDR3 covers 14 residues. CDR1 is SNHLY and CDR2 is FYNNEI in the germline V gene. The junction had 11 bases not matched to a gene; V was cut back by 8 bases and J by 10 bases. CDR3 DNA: TGTGCCAGCTCCCTCAAGCGGGAGGGAGGGGAGCAGTTCTTC. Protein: CASSLKREGGEQFF.

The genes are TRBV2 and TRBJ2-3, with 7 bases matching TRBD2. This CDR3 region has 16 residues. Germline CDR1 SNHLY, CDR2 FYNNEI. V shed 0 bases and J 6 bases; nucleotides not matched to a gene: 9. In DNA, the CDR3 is TGTGCCAGCAGTGAAGCGCCTAGCGGCTACTTGGATACGCAGTATTTT. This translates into CASSEAPSGYLDTQYF.

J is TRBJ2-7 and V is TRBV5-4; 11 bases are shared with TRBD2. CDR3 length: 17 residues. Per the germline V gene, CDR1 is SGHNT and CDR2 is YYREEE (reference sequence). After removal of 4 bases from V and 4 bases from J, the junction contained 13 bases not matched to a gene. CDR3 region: CASSPGTSGGWGYEQYF. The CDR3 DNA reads TGTGCCAGCAGCCCGGGGACTAGCGGAGGTTGGGGTTACGAGCAGTACTTC.

CDR3 in amino acids: CASSPPRVRKNTEAFF. DNA of the CDR3: TGTGCCAGCAGTCCCCCCAGGGTCCGAAAGAACACTGAAGCTTTCTTT. This chain connects TRBV28 to TRBJ1-1; the D gene is possibly TRBD1 (5 bases). Trimming cost V 5 bases and J 1 base, with 17 bases left between them. CDR1 MDHEN and CDR2 SYDVKM come from the germline V gene. The CDR3 covers 16 residues.

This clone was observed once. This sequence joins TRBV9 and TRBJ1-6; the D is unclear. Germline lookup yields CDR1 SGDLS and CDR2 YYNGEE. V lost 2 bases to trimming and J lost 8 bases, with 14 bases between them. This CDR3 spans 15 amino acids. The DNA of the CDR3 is TGTGCCAGCAGCGTGGCATCGGTGGGAGATTCACCCCTCCACTTT. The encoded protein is CASSVASVGDSPLHF.

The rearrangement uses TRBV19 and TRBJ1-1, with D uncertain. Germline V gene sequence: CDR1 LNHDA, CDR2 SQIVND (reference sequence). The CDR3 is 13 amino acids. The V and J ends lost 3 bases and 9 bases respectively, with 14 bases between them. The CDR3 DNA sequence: TGTGCCAGTAGTATTGGTCGGCGGAATAAAGCTTTCTTT. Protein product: CASSIGRRNKAFF.

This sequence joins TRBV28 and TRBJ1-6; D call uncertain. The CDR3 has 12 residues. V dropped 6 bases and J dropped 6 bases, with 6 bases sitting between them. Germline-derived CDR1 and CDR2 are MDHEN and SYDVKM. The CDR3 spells CASRVLNSPLHF. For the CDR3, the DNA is TGTGCCAGCAGGGTCCTTAATTCACCCCTCCACTTT. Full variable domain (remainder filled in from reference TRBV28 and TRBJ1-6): DVKVTQSSRYLVKRTGEKVFLECVQDMDHENMFWYRQDPGLGLRLIYFSYDVKMKEKGDIPEGYSVSREKKERFSLILESASTNQTSMYLCASRVLNSPLHFGNGTRLTVT.

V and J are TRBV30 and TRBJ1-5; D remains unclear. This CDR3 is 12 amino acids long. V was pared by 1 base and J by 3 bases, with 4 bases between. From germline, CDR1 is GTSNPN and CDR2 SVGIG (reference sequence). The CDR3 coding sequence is TGTGCCTGGAGTGGGGTCAATCAGCCCCAGCATTTT. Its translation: CAWSGVNQPQHF.